What follows is one T cell receptor beta chain and its context. The sample comes from a study of T cells in Graves' hyperthyroidism and ophthalmopathy. Graves' hyperthyroidism showing no ophthalmopathy progression within 18 months was considered stable. CDR1 SGDLS and CDR2 YYNGEE come from the germline V gene. V was clipped by 4 bases and J by 7 bases; unmatched bases: 12. CDR3 length equals 16 residues. Template material for amplifying TCR beta CDR3 regions consisted of RNA transcripts. In the first-round RT-PCR of the TCR CDR3, the HTBI primer set was used. In TCRdb, the multiplex PCR reads were re-called with MiXCR into one record per CDR3 protein. This sample has 600,000 to 750,000 distinct CDR3 sequences, with around a sixth found just once.

The clonotype originates from a man in his fifties or sixties with Graves' hyperthyroidism. The chain employs TRBV9 and TRBJ2-1, with TRBD2 identical over 9 bases. The material sequenced was blood. Here the CDR3 reads CASSSAGTSFRNEQFF. The CDR3 bases are TGTGCCAGCAGCTCAGCCGGGACTAGCTTTCGTAATGAGCAGTTCTTC. Full variable domain (rest looked up from reference TRBV9 and TRBJ2-1): DSGVTQTPKHLITATGQRVTLRCSPRSGDLSVYWYQQSLDQGLQFLIQYYNGEERAKGNILERFSAQQFPDLHSELNLSSLELGDSALYFCASSSAGTSFRNEQFFGPGTRLTVL.